These 24 T cell receptor beta chains share one sample of origin, sequenced in a study of T cell responses to AZD1222 COVID-19 vaccine. TCRdb keeps only in-frame clones here, not all; method: immunoSEQ multiplex PCR. Of 110,000 to 150,000 clones in the sample, about 91% are singletons; the top ten hold approximately 2.1%. The sample here was peripheral blood, taken on day 0 of AZD1222 vaccination. These receptors were obtained from an adult in good health.

This sequence joins TRBV4-1 and TRBJ1-2; D remains ambiguous. The CDR3 consists of 14 residues. The germline V gene has CDR1 MGHRA and CDR2 YSYEKL. V lost 0 bases and J lost 2, with 7 bases in between. CDR3 in DNA: TGCGCCAGCAGCCAAGAACCGGGGAACTATGGCTACACCTTC. Its protein product is CASSQEPGNYGYTF.

The chain couples TRBV6-5 to TRBJ2-7, with 7 bases that match TRBD1. This CDR3 contains 13 residues. Germline assignment: CDR1 MNHEY and CDR2 SVGAGI. Germline trimming cut 6 bases from V and 3 bases from J; bases unmatched to any gene: 5. The CDR3 DNA sequence: TGTGCCAGCAGGGTTAGACAGGGCTACGAGCAGTACTTC. Amino acid sequence: CASRVRQGYEQYF.

The rearrangement uses TRBV19 and TRBJ2-7, with D tentatively TRBD1 (6 bases). Germline assignment: CDR1 LNHDA and CDR2 SQIVND (reference sequence). The CDR3 contains 12 residues. The ends were cut back, 5 bases at V and 3 bases at J, with 8 bases in the middle. The CDR3, as DNA: TGTGCCAGTAGTGTACAGGGCTACGAGCAGTACTTC. Residues: CASSVQGYEQYF.

The genes are TRBV6-1 and TRBJ1-5; a weak D match, TRBD1 (6 bases). The CDR3 runs to 16 residues. Trimming removed 2 bases at V and 2 bases at J, with 13 bases between. The germline CDR1 and CDR2 sequences are MNHNS and SASEGT. CDR3 nucleotide sequence: TGTGCCAGCAGTGAACCCCCAGGGGTGGGCAATCAGCCCCAGCATTTT. Its translation: CASSEPPGVGNQPQHF.

The chain recombines TRBV6-4 with TRBJ1-5; possibly TRBD1 for D (5 bases). The V end was cut by 3 bases, the J end by 9 bases, with 15 bases between. The CDR3 has 14 amino acids. Looked up from germline, CDR1 is MRHNA and CDR2 is SNTAGT. CDR3: CASSEGTGSWPQHF. CDR3 in DNA: TGTGCCAGCAGTGAGGGGACGGGGTCGTGGCCCCAGCATTTT.

The genes are TRBV6-2 or TRBV6-3 and TRBJ2-1; 10 bases fit TRBD1. The CDR3 length is 14 residues. The V gene end was trimmed by 2 bases and the J gene end by 8 bases; junction bases not matched to a gene: 3. Looked up from germline, CDR1 is MNHEY and CDR2 is SVGEGT. CDR3 sequence reads: CASSYRDRGYEQFF. As DNA, the CDR3 is TGTGCCAGCAGTTACCGGGACAGGGGCTATGAGCAGTTCTTC.

The chain links TRBV29-1 to TRBJ2-2, with 15 bases fitting TRBD2. The germline V gene encodes CDR1 SQVTM and CDR2 ANQGSEA. The ends lost 3 bases at V and 5 bases at J; junction bases unmatched: 7. CDR3 size: 17 residues. As DNA, the CDR3 is TGCAGCGTTGAGGGACTAGCGGGGGGCCCTATGACCGGGGAGCTGTTTTTT. It yields the protein CSVEGLAGGPMTGELFF.

The chain couples TRBV2 to TRBJ2-5; D is perhaps TRBD1 or TRBD2 (6 bases each). The germline V gene encodes CDR1 SNHLY and CDR2 FYNNEI. CDR3 length: 13 amino acids. The V gene lost 7 bases and the J gene lost 2 bases, with 11 bases spanning the gap. The CDR3 nucleotides read TGTGCCAGCACCGAAGGGGGGCAAGAGACCCAGTACTTC. Its translation is CASTEGGQETQYF.

This clone was counted only a few times. The rearrangement joins TRBV7-6 to TRBJ1-3; 11 bases fit TRBD1. This CDR3 comprises 17 residues. V was pared by 0 bases and J by 0 bases, with 1 base of the junction left unmatched. Germline V gene data show CDR1 as SGHVS and CDR2 as FNYEAQ. The CDR3 loop reads CASSLAGTGGSGNTIYF. The CDR3, as DNA: TGTGCCAGCAGCTTAGCCGGGACAGGGGGCTCTGGAAACACCATATATTTT.

The chain combines TRBV12-1 with TRBJ2-7. TRBV12-1 is classified as a pseudogene. This CDR3 contains 14 residues. The CDR3 region is CASSFAGNTYEQYF. The CDR3 nucleotides read TGTGCCAGCAGCTTTGCAGGGAACACCTACGAGCAGTACTTC.

J is TRBJ2-7 and V is TRBV7-9; D is unclear. In germline, CDR1 is SEHNR, CDR2 FQNEAQ (reference sequence). This CDR3 comprises 14 residues. The germline V and J ends were trimmed by 2 bases and 8 bases, with 16 bases remaining between them. CDR3 nucleotides: TGTGCCAGCAGCTTATCATCGCCGGGCGGTAAGCAGTACTTC. It yields the protein CASSLSSPGGKQYF.

The V gene is TRBV11-3, the J gene TRBJ1-2; tentatively, D is TRBD1 (6 bases). This CDR3 region has 12 residues. V was pared by 2 bases and J by 8 bases, with 9 bases between. The V gene's germline CDR1 is SGHNT and CDR2 YENEEA. CDR3 DNA: TGTGCCAGCAGCTTACAGGGGATGGGCTACACCTTC. This gives the protein CASSLQGMGYTF.

This chain links TRBV5-4 with TRBJ1-2; D ambiguous. V was trimmed by 6 bases and J by 3 bases, leaving 12 bases between them. Germline CDR1 is SGHNT and CDR2 is YYREEE (reference sequence). The CDR3 totals 13 residues. The CDR3 region has the DNA TGTGCCAGCACTGGGCAGGACTACTATGGCTACACCTTC. It yields the protein CASTGQDYYGYTF.

The count of this clone is one. The rearrangement joins TRBV5-1 to TRBJ2-5, with 7 bases aligning to TRBD1. The germline V gene has CDR1 SGHRS and CDR2 YFSETQ. V was pared by 4 bases and J by 5 bases, with 11 bases of the junction left unmatched. This CDR3 is 15 amino acids long. The CDR3 DNA sequence: TGCGCCAGCAGCACCGGACAGGAGGTTTGGGAGACCCAGTACTTC. It specifies CASSTGQEVWETQYF. The variable domain in full, completed from reference TRBV5-1 and TRBJ2-5, reads KAGVTQTPRYLIKTRGQQVTLSCSPISGHRSVSWYQQTPGQGLQFLFEYFSETQRNKGNFPGRFSGRQFSNSRSEMNVSTLELGDSALYLCASSTGQEVWETQYFGPGTRLLVL.

The chain links TRBV18 to TRBJ1-1; D may be TRBD1 (6 bases). CDR3 length: 15 amino acids. Per germline, CDR1 KGHSH and CDR2 LQKENI. V lost 6 bases and J lost 3, with 17 bases in between. The CDR3 DNA is TGTGCCAGCTCCCCCCTCACAGGGAAGGACACTGAAGCTTTCTTT. It codes for CASSPLTGKDTEAFF. Drawing the rest from reference TRBV18 and TRBJ1-1, the complete variable domain is NAGVMQNPRHLVRRRGQEARLRCSPMKGHSHVYWYRQLPEEGLKFMVYLQKENIIDESGMPKERFSAEFPKEGPSILRIQQVVRGDSAAYFCASSPLTGKDTEAFFGQGTRLTVV.

The chain uses TRBV21-1 and TRBJ2-4; TRBD2, as called in the table, went unchecked against the DNA. TRBV21-1 is termed a pseudogene. There are 19 residues in the CDR3. As DNA, the CDR3 is TGTGCCAGCAGCAAAAAGGTGAGGTGGCCCTTGGAGGCCAAAAACATTCAGTACTTC. Protein: CASSKKVRWPLEAKNIQYF.

This chain connects TRBV19 to TRBJ2-3; D is undetermined. The CDR3 extends over 14 amino acids. Trimming removed 6 bases at V and 0 bases at J, with 10 bases between. Germline V gene lookup returns CDR1 LNHDA and CDR2 SQIVND (reference sequence). The CDR3 DNA is TGTGCCAGTAGCTCCCCGGGCAGCACAGATACGCAGTATTTT. Translation gives CASSSPGSTDTQYF.

The rearrangement joins TRBV20-1 to TRBJ1-5; the D gene is possibly TRBD1 (6 bases). This CDR3 is 12 amino acids long. Germline V gives CDR1 DFQATT, CDR2 SNEGSKA (reference sequence). Trimming shortened V by 3 bases and J by 9 bases, and 12 bases separated the two germline ends. CDR3 protein: CSASRQGLPQHF. As DNA, the CDR3 is TGCAGTGCTAGTCGGCAGGGGTTGCCCCAGCATTTT.

The gene calls are TRBV30 and TRBJ2-3, with D unresolved. V was pared by 8 bases and J by 0 bases, with 18 bases between. CDR3 length equals 15 residues. Germline loops: CDR1 GTSNPN, CDR2 SVGIG (reference sequence). CDR3 in DNA: TGTGCCCTGGAGCCCGTGGAAACTAGCACAGATACGCAGTATTTT. Protein sequence: CALEPVETSTDTQYF.

V gene TRBV7-9 combines with J gene TRBJ2-2; the D gene could be TRBD1 or TRBD2 (5 bases each). CDR3 length: 18 amino acids. V gave up 5 bases and J gave up 4 bases, with 23 bases separating them. The germline V gene has CDR1 SEHNR and CDR2 FQNEAQ (reference sequence). CDR3 sequence reads: CASSEPGRQGGGTGELFF. CDR3 DNA: TGTGCCAGCAGCGAGCCGGGACGCCAGGGTGGCGGCACCGGGGAGCTGTTTTTT.

The rearrangement links TRBV28 to TRBJ1-2; D might be TRBD1 (5 bases). Trimming removed 6 bases from V and 7 bases from J, with 6 bases in between. In germline, CDR1 is MDHEN, CDR2 SYDVKM. This CDR3 contains 10 residues. The CDR3 spells CASRRGGYTF. The DNA of the CDR3 is TGTGCCAGCAGGAGGGGTGGCTACACCTTC.

This clone was detected only a few times. The chain couples TRBV4-2 to TRBJ2-1, with D possibly being TRBD1 or TRBD2 (5 bases each). The CDR3 has 16 amino acids. V lost 4 bases and J 2 bases, leaving 15 bases between the germline ends. Germline-derived CDR1 and CDR2 are LGHNA and YNFKEQ. The CDR3 coding sequence is TGTGCCAGCAGCCTCACAGGAGTCGGGGCCTACAATGAGCAGTTCTTC. This gives the protein CASSLTGVGAYNEQFF.

The J gene is TRBJ1-1, the V gene TRBV18, with 7 bases aligning to TRBD1. J was trimmed by 1 base and V by 4 bases; bases with no gene match: 6. CDR1 and CDR2 (germline): KGHSH, LQKENI. The CDR3 covers 15 residues. CDR3 nucleotide sequence: TGTGCCAGCTCACGCCCCACAGGGGCGAACACTGAAGCTTTCTTT. Protein product: CASSRPTGANTEAFF.

V is TRBV19 and J is TRBJ1-6, with 7 bases matching TRBD1. J was trimmed by 11 bases and V by 7 bases; bases with no gene match: 8. Germline CDR1 is LNHDA and CDR2 is SQIVND (reference sequence). This CDR3 comprises 13 residues. CDR3 loop: CASKDRASTPLHF. DNA of the CDR3: TGTGCCAGTAAAGACAGGGCGAGTACACCCCTCCACTTT.